This T cell receptor beta chain is drawn from a study of Graves' ophthalmopathy and Graves' hyperthyroidism. Whole-study results and caveats: Detected in blood as well were most expanded thyroid clonotypes with frequency above 0.001. It was with about 71% sensitivity and around 72% specificity that the model predicted ophthalmopathy progression.

This clonotype was recorded at least ten times. As yet, its antigen is unknown. If patients had other autoimmune diseases, uncontrolled infections, pregnancy or lactation, they were excluded. Orbital computed tomography, thyroid ultrasound, TRAb, serum thyroxine and clinical symptoms formed the basis of diagnosis. Trimming left V 5 bases short and J 1 base short, with 14 bases between. The CDR3 sequence is 15 residues long. The germline V gene encodes CDR1 SEHNR and CDR2 FQNEAQ (reference sequence). Using RNA transcripts, the TCR beta CDR3 regions were amplified. HTBI primers were employed in first-round RT-PCR, then a second-round multiplex PCR followed. TCRdb passed the multiplex PCR reads through MiXCR, listing each CDR3 protein once. The sample consists of a few hundred thousand distinct CDR3 sequences, about 35% of them appearing once.

The receptor's source is an adult man with Graves' hyperthyroidism. Sequenced input: peripheral blood or thyroid tissue (not recorded which). The chain uses TRBV7-9 and TRBJ2-5; a possible D gene is TRBD2 (6 bases). The CDR3 is CASSRAGMGQETQYF. In DNA, the CDR3 is TGTGCCAGCAGCCGCGCGGGGATGGGCCAAGAGACCCAGTACTTC.